A selection of T cell receptor beta chains follows, all from one sample in a study of shared clonotypes between healthy human individuals. Only in-frame clones appear in the TCRdb table, and some are missing; sequencing was by immunoSEQ multiplex PCR. The sample lists 2 million to 2.5 million clones, 90% to 95% seen once, with 0.35% to 0.45% in the top ten. Source material: naive CD4+ T cells from PBMCs. The receptors stem from a man younger than 30 in good health. Some clones in this sample may be carry-over from other donors' samples. Each CDR3 is given with its conserved first and last residue. D genes are given only for firm matches. Clone size is given for some rows only: seen once, a few or many times, or a class if the clone is expanded.

clone_size: -
j_call: TRBJ2-1
d_call: -
v_call: TRBV7-3
cdr3_length: 15
cdr3_aa: CASSSQGGSYNEQFF
cdr3_nt: TGTGCCAGCAGTTCTCAGGGAGGATCCTACAATGAGCAGTTCTTC

clone_size: -
j_call: TRBJ2-2
d_call: TRBD2
v_call: TRBV11-3
cdr3_length: 18
cdr3_aa: CASSIGLAGGGNTGELFF
cdr3_nt: TGTGCCAGCAGCATCGGACTAGCGGGAGGCGGTAACACCGGGGAGCTGTTTTTT

clone_size: -
j_call: TRBJ2-7
d_call: -
v_call: TRBV5-1
cdr3_length: 14
cdr3_aa: CASSLGTVAYEQYF
cdr3_nt: TGCGCCAGCAGCTTGGGGACAGTCGCCTACGAGCAGTACTTC

clone_size: -
j_call: TRBJ2-7
d_call: -
v_call: TRBV18
cdr3_length: 13
cdr3_aa: CASSPMQLSEQYF
cdr3_nt: TGTGCCAGCTCACCTATGCAGTTGAGCGAGCAGTACTTC

clone_size: -
j_call: TRBJ1-5
d_call: -
v_call: TRBV7-6
cdr3_length: 13
cdr3_aa: CASSLEPNQPQHF
cdr3_nt: TGTGCCAGCAGCTTAGAACCCAATCAGCCCCAGCATTTT

clone_size: -
j_call: TRBJ2-2
d_call: TRBD1
v_call: TRBV29-1
cdr3_length: 16
cdr3_aa: CSVRTRQGGNTGELFF
cdr3_nt: TGCAGCGTTCGGACTAGACAGGGGGGGAACACCGGGGAGCTGTTTTTT

clone_size: -
j_call: TRBJ2-6
d_call: -
v_call: TRBV7-9
cdr3_length: 18
cdr3_aa: CASSLSQWTHSGANVLTF
cdr3_nt: TGTGCCAGCAGCTTAAGCCAATGGACACACTCTGGGGCCAACGTCCTGACTTTC

clone_size: -
j_call: TRBJ2-6
d_call: -
v_call: TRBV5-4
cdr3_length: 15
cdr3_aa: CASSGGISGANVLTF
cdr3_nt: TGTGCCAGCAGCGGGGGAATCTCTGGGGCCAACGTCCTGACTTTC

clone_size: once
j_call: TRBJ2-7
d_call: TRBD2
v_call: TRBV5-1
cdr3_length: 17
cdr3_aa: CASSPPPSGRRLYEQYF
cdr3_nt: TGCGCCAGCAGCCCCCCTCCTAGCGGGAGGCGCCTTTACGAGCAGTACTTC

clone_size: -
j_call: TRBJ2-3
d_call: -
v_call: TRBV7-3
cdr3_length: 13
cdr3_aa: CASSLPGADTQYF
cdr3_nt: TGTGCCAGCAGCCTACCTGGGGCAGATACGCAGTATTTT

clone_size: -
j_call: TRBJ2-5
d_call: TRBD1
v_call: TRBV11-2
cdr3_length: 16
cdr3_aa: CASSLGTGGWGETQYF
cdr3_nt: TGTGCCAGCAGCTTAGGGACAGGGGGTTGGGGAGAGACCCAGTACTTC

clone_size: -
j_call: TRBJ2-5
d_call: TRBD2
v_call: TRBV7-2
cdr3_length: 13
cdr3_aa: CASRRGRSETQYF
cdr3_nt: TGTGCCAGCAGGCGCGGGAGAAGTGAGACCCAGTACTTC

clone_size: -
j_call: TRBJ1-2
d_call: -
v_call: TRBV28
cdr3_length: 14
cdr3_aa: CASSPTTGRKGYTF
cdr3_nt: TGTGCCAGCAGCCCGACGACAGGAAGAAAGGGCTACACCTTC

clone_size: -
j_call: TRBJ2-7
d_call: -
v_call: TRBV11-2
cdr3_length: 11
cdr3_aa: CASSPRYEQYF
cdr3_nt: TGTGCCAGCAGCCCTCGATACGAGCAGTACTTC

clone_size: -
j_call: TRBJ2-1
d_call: -
v_call: TRBV7-9
cdr3_length: 13
cdr3_aa: CASSTSGDGEQFF
cdr3_nt: TGTGCCAGCAGCACGTCCGGGGATGGTGAGCAGTTCTTC

clone_size: -
j_call: TRBJ1-5
d_call: -
v_call: TRBV18
cdr3_length: 15
cdr3_aa: CASSHDSQRQQPQHF
cdr3_nt: TGTGCCAGCTCACACGACAGCCAGAGACAACAGCCCCAGCATTTT

clone_size: once
j_call: TRBJ2-1
d_call: -
v_call: TRBV6-1
cdr3_length: 14
cdr3_aa: CASSELWGNNEQFF
cdr3_nt: TGTGCCAGCAGTGAACTTTGGGGTAACAATGAGCAGTTCTTC

clone_size: -
j_call: TRBJ2-3
d_call: TRBD2
v_call: TRBV9
cdr3_length: 18
cdr3_aa: CASSHGTSGRLGTDTQYF
cdr3_nt: TGTGCCAGCAGCCACGGGACTAGCGGGAGACTAGGCACAGATACGCAGTATTTT

clone_size: -
j_call: TRBJ1-1
d_call: TRBD1
v_call: TRBV27
cdr3_length: 16
cdr3_aa: CASSLLKQGAPTEAFF
cdr3_nt: TGTGCCAGCAGTCTTCTCAAACAGGGGGCGCCAACTGAAGCTTTCTTT

clone_size: -
j_call: TRBJ2-2
d_call: -
v_call: TRBV2
cdr3_length: 13
cdr3_aa: CASSEVNTGELFF
cdr3_nt: TGTGCCAGCAGTGAAGTTAACACCGGGGAGCTGTTTTTT

clone_size: -
j_call: TRBJ2-1
d_call: TRBD2
v_call: TRBV11-3
cdr3_length: 15
cdr3_aa: CASSLGLAGGNEQFF
cdr3_nt: TGTGCCAGCAGCTTGGGACTAGCGGGAGGCAATGAGCAGTTCTTC

clone_size: once
j_call: TRBJ2-1
d_call: -
v_call: TRBV27
cdr3_length: 15
cdr3_aa: CASSPGVSSYNEQFF
cdr3_nt: TGTGCCAGCAGTCCCGGGGTTAGCTCCTACAATGAGCAGTTCTTC

clone_size: -
j_call: TRBJ2-2
d_call: TRBD1
v_call: TRBV5-1
cdr3_length: 15
cdr3_aa: CASSLGRQGTGELFF
cdr3_nt: TGCGCCAGCAGCTTGGGGCGACAGGGAACCGGGGAGCTGTTTTTT

clone_size: -
j_call: TRBJ2-7
d_call: -
v_call: TRBV10-3
cdr3_length: 13
cdr3_aa: CAIRGREIGEQYF
cdr3_nt: TGTGCCATCAGGGGCAGGGAGATCGGCGAGCAGTACTTC

clone_size: -
j_call: TRBJ1-1
d_call: -
v_call: TRBV19
cdr3_length: 15
cdr3_aa: CASKGDRRMNTEAFF
cdr3_nt: TGTGCCAGTAAAGGAGATAGGCGAATGAACACTGAAGCTTTCTTT

clone_size: -
j_call: TRBJ2-1
d_call: -
v_call: TRBV25-1
cdr3_length: 13
cdr3_aa: CASSEWWTVGQFF
cdr3_nt: TGTGCCAGCAGTGAATGGTGGACTGTTGGGCAGTTCTTC

clone_size: -
j_call: TRBJ2-1
d_call: -
v_call: TRBV28
cdr3_length: 15
cdr3_aa: CASSEGGTLYNEQFF
cdr3_nt: TGTGCCAGCAGCGAGGGCGGGACTCTTTACAATGAGCAGTTCTTC

clone_size: -
j_call: TRBJ2-1
d_call: -
v_call: TRBV4-3
cdr3_length: 18
cdr3_aa: CASSPKLITGSSYNEQFF
cdr3_nt: TGCGCCAGCAGCCCGAAACTTATTACTGGGAGCTCCTACAATGAGCAGTTCTTC

clone_size: -
j_call: TRBJ1-3
d_call: -
v_call: TRBV7-2
cdr3_length: 13
cdr3_aa: CASSLEVGNTIYF
cdr3_nt: TGTGCCAGCAGCTTAGAGGTTGGAAACACCATATATTTT

clone_size: -
j_call: TRBJ1-1
d_call: TRBD1
v_call: TRBV5-4
cdr3_length: 14
cdr3_aa: CASSPGTANTEAFF
cdr3_nt: TGTGCCAGCAGCCCCGGGACAGCGAACACTGAAGCTTTCTTT

clone_size: -
j_call: TRBJ1-2
d_call: -
v_call: TRBV5-1
cdr3_length: 13
cdr3_aa: CASSLDGLVGYTF
cdr3_nt: TGCGCCAGCAGCTTGGACGGGCTGGTTGGCTACACCTTC

clone_size: -
j_call: TRBJ2-1
d_call: TRBD1
v_call: TRBV29-1
cdr3_length: 13
cdr3_aa: CSAVRTGYNEQFF
cdr3_nt: TGCAGCGCTGTACGGACAGGGTACAATGAGCAGTTCTTC

clone_size: -
j_call: TRBJ2-3
d_call: -
v_call: TRBV21-1
cdr3_length: 17
cdr3_aa: CASSKAQLADGADTQYF
cdr3_nt: TGTGCCAGCAGCAAAGCCCAACTAGCAGACGGGGCAGATACGCAGTATTTT

clone_size: -
j_call: TRBJ1-4
d_call: -
v_call: TRBV27
cdr3_length: 16
cdr3_aa: CASRPLGGQANEKLFF
cdr3_nt: TGTGCCAGCAGGCCCCTTGGGGGGCAGGCTAATGAAAAACTGTTTTTT

clone_size: -
j_call: TRBJ1-2
d_call: TRBD1
v_call: TRBV6-1
cdr3_length: 12
cdr3_aa: CASRQGFYGYTF
cdr3_nt: TGTGCCAGCAGACAGGGGTTCTATGGCTACACCTTC

clone_size: -
j_call: TRBJ1-3
d_call: -
v_call: TRBV19
cdr3_length: 15
cdr3_aa: CASSIGGNSGNTIYF
cdr3_nt: TGTGCCAGTAGTATAGGGGGAAACTCTGGAAACACCATATATTTT

clone_size: -
j_call: TRBJ2-1
d_call: TRBD2
v_call: TRBV5-4
cdr3_length: 15
cdr3_aa: CASSLTSGSYNEQFF
cdr3_nt: TGTGCCAGCAGCCTTACTAGCGGCTCATACAATGAGCAGTTCTTC

clone_size: -
j_call: TRBJ2-1
d_call: -
v_call: TRBV28
cdr3_length: 14
cdr3_aa: CASSPPGRRAEQFF
cdr3_nt: TGTGCCAGCAGCCCACCGGGACGAAGGGCTGAGCAGTTCTTC

clone_size: -
j_call: TRBJ1-5
d_call: -
v_call: TRBV6-5
cdr3_length: 16
cdr3_aa: CASSSGTVNSNQPQHF
cdr3_nt: TGTGCCAGCAGTTCTGGGACCGTCAATAGCAATCAGCCCCAGCATTTT

clone_size: -
j_call: TRBJ2-3
d_call: -
v_call: TRBV28
cdr3_length: 16
cdr3_aa: CASSPTPGMGTDTQYF
cdr3_nt: TGTGCCAGCAGCCCAACCCCGGGGATGGGCACAGATACGCAGTATTTT

clone_size: -
j_call: TRBJ2-6
d_call: -
v_call: TRBV7-9
cdr3_length: 16
cdr3_aa: CASSLYLGSGANVLTF
cdr3_nt: TGTGCCAGCAGCTTATATCTGGGCTCTGGGGCCAACGTCCTGACTTTC

clone_size: -
j_call: TRBJ1-2
d_call: -
v_call: TRBV30
cdr3_length: 13
cdr3_aa: CAWRTGPGIGYTF
cdr3_nt: TGTGCCTGGAGGACAGGACCGGGAATCGGCTACACCTTC

clone_size: many
j_call: TRBJ1-3
d_call: -
v_call: TRBV5-1
cdr3_length: 15
cdr3_aa: CASSFTSGAGNTIYF
cdr3_nt: TGCGCCAGCAGCTTTACCTCAGGTGCTGGAAACACCATATATTTT

clone_size: once
j_call: TRBJ2-1
d_call: TRBD2
v_call: TRBV29-1
cdr3_length: 17
cdr3_aa: CSVTGLAGEKEYNEQFF
cdr3_nt: TGCAGCGTGACAGGGCTAGCGGGAGAAAAGGAGTACAATGAGCAGTTCTTC

clone_size: -
j_call: TRBJ2-3
d_call: -
v_call: TRBV7-8
cdr3_length: 14
cdr3_aa: CASSLRWKTDTQYF
cdr3_nt: TGTGCCAGCAGCCTTAGATGGAAGACAGATACGCAGTATTTT

clone_size: -
j_call: TRBJ1-5
d_call: -
v_call: TRBV5-5
cdr3_length: 16
cdr3_aa: CASSLIPVGSNQPQHF
cdr3_nt: TGTGCCAGCAGCTTGATCCCGGTAGGGAGCAATCAGCCCCAGCATTTT

clone_size: -
j_call: TRBJ2-3
d_call: -
v_call: TRBV4-1
cdr3_length: 16
cdr3_aa: CASSQIFEGSTDTQYF
cdr3_nt: TGCGCCAGCAGCCAAATTTTTGAGGGCAGTACAGATACGCAGTATTTT

clone_size: -
j_call: TRBJ2-2
d_call: TRBD2
v_call: TRBV5-6
cdr3_length: 15
cdr3_aa: CASSLAGTSGGELFF
cdr3_nt: TGTGCCAGCAGCTTGGCCGGGACTAGCGGCGGGGAGCTGTTTTTT

clone_size: -
j_call: TRBJ1-4
d_call: -
v_call: TRBV5-1
cdr3_length: 15
cdr3_aa: CASSLTGGTNEKLFF
cdr3_nt: TGCGCCAGCAGCTTGACGGGTGGGACTAATGAAAAACTGTTTTTT

clone_size: -
j_call: TRBJ1-1
d_call: -
v_call: TRBV7-3
cdr3_length: 13
cdr3_aa: CASSLTGITEAFF
cdr3_nt: TGTGCCAGCAGCCTCACGGGCATTACTGAAGCTTTCTTT

clone_size: -
j_call: TRBJ1-1
d_call: -
v_call: TRBV11-2
cdr3_length: 16
cdr3_aa: CASSLDGWGANTEAFF
cdr3_nt: TGTGCCAGCAGCTTAGATGGATGGGGGGCGAACACTGAAGCTTTCTTT

clone_size: -
j_call: TRBJ1-3
d_call: -
v_call: TRBV5-1
cdr3_length: 13
cdr3_aa: CASRGGSGNTIYF
cdr3_nt: TGCGCCAGCAGGGGCGGCTCTGGAAACACCATATATTTT

clone_size: -
j_call: TRBJ2-3
d_call: -
v_call: TRBV7-3
cdr3_length: 14
cdr3_aa: CASSSRTRTDTQYF
cdr3_nt: TGTGCCAGCAGCTCGCGGACCCGCACAGATACGCAGTATTTT

clone_size: -
j_call: TRBJ2-7
d_call: -
v_call: TRBV2
cdr3_length: 13
cdr3_aa: CASSLAPAYEQYF
cdr3_nt: TGTGCCAGCAGCCTAGCCCCGGCCTACGAGCAGTACTTC

clone_size: -
j_call: TRBJ1-2
d_call: -
v_call: TRBV7-2
cdr3_length: 14
cdr3_aa: CASSLAWTMEGYTF
cdr3_nt: TGTGCCAGCAGCTTAGCGTGGACCATGGAAGGCTACACCTTC

clone_size: -
j_call: TRBJ2-2
d_call: TRBD1
v_call: TRBV7-2
cdr3_length: 16
cdr3_aa: CASSLSTGGNTGELFF
cdr3_nt: TGTGCCAGCAGCTTATCAACAGGGGGCAACACCGGGGAGCTGTTTTTT

clone_size: -
j_call: TRBJ2-1
d_call: TRBD2
v_call: TRBV11-2
cdr3_length: 15
cdr3_aa: CASSSWTSGSNEQFF
cdr3_nt: TGTGCCAGCAGCTCGTGGACTAGCGGGAGCAATGAGCAGTTCTTC